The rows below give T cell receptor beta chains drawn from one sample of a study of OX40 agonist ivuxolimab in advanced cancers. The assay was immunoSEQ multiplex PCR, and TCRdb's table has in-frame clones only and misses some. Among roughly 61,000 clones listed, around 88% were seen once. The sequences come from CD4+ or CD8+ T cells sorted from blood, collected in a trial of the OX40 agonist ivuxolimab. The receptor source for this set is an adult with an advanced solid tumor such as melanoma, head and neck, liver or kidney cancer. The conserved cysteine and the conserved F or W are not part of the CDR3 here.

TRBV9,ASSVGVRSRSRISTDTQY
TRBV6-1,ASSVLPGQGAKNIQY
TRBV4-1,ASSQASGTGGIRGYT
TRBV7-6,ASSFNFRGSNTGELF
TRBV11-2,ASSNPTGMNTEAF
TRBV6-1,ASSVGLAGAGVGADTQY
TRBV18,ASSPFAGTGPKNTGELF
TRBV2,ASSASTNTEAF
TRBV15,ATSRDKAAEKLF
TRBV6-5,ASSFNWGEAF
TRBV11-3,ASSRTGLRTDTQY
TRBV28,ASTPSGNPNIQY
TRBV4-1,ASRTGPASTEAF
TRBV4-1,ASSQEKLLSSYEQY
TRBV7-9,ASSRALTNTDTQY
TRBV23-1,ASSQGDRGNSGEQY
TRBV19,ASSIDEAAYEQY
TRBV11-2,ASSSNRVGTYGYT
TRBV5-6,ASSFRTTNTGELF
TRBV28,ASSLTWVQDEQY
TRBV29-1,SVGGYEQF
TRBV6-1,ASSEEASGKSSYEQY
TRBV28,ASFQGGRITNEKLF
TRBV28,ASSPPRTGGTYEQY
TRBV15,ATSREPSRPYEQY
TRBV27,ASSLYSGQGEAF
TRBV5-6,ASSLREGTNT
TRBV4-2,ASSQGDRVNEKLF
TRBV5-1,ASSYEGARNQPQH
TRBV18,ASSPPRGQNTEAF
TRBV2,ASSEEAVSNQPQH
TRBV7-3,ASSLRRDNEQF
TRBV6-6,ASSDRGNEQF
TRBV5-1,ASSLAGESTEAF
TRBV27,ASRTGTAGEQY
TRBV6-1,ASRQGLNSGNTIY
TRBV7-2,ASSSSRDRPPYEQY
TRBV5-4,ASSLAAGTGPQTQY
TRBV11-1,ASSLIGGNTDTQY
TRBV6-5,ASTAQGLSTEAF
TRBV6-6,ASSERKNNEQF
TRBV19,ASRRQGAPGYGYT
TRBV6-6,ASSYSDAEQF
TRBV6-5,ASTRTTGNTGELF
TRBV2,ASSGTHTASSEQY
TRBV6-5,ASRLAGGSYNEQF
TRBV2,ASSRGRAQETQY
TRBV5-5,ASSLGGLAGGGTDTQY
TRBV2,ASSPPGNTEAF
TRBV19,ASSRGTGGHYGYT
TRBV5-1,ASSLGSSLNEQF
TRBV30,AWYRGYGYT
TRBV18,ASSPRSESSYEQY
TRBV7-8,ASSPGALNTEAF
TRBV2,ASIRQGDTQY
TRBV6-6,ASSSTDTQY
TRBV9,ASSVALGALPTGELF